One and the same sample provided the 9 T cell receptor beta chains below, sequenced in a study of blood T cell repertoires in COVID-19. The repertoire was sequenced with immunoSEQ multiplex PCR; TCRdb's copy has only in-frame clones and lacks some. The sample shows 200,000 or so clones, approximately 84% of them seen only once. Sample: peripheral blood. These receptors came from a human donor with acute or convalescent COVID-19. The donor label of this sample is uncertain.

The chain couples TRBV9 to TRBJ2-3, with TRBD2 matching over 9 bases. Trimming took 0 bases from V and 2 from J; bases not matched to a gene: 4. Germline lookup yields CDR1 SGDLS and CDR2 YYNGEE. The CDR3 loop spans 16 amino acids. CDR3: CASSVEGLAYTDTQYF. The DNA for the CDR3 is TGTGCCAGCAGCGTAGAGGGACTAGCCTACACAGATACGCAGTATTTT.

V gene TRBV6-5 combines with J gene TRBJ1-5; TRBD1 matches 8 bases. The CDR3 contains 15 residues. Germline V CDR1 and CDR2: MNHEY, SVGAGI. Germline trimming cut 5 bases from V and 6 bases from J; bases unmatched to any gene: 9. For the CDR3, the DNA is TGTGCCAGCAGTCCCAACGGACAGGGCGGTCAGCCCCAGCATTTT. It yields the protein CASSPNGQGGQPQHF.

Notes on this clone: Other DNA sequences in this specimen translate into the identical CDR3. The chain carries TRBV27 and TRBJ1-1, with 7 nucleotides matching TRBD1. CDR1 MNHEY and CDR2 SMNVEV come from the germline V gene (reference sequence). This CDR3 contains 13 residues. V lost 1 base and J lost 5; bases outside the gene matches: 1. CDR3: CASSLYRGTEAFF. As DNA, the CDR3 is TGTGCCAGCAGTTTATACAGGGGAACTGAAGCTTTCTTT.

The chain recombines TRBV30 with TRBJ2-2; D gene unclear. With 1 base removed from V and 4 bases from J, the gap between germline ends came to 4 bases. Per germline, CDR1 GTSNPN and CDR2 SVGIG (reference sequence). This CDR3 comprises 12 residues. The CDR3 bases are TGTGCCTGGAGTGACAGCACCGGGGAGCTGTTTTTT. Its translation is CAWSDSTGELFF.

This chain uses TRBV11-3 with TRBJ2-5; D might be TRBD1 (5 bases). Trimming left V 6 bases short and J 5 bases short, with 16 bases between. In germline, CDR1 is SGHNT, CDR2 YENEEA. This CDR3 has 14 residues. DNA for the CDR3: TGTGCCAGCAGTCTCACAGGTGCTAGGGAGACCCAGTACTTC. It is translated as CASSLTGARETQYF.

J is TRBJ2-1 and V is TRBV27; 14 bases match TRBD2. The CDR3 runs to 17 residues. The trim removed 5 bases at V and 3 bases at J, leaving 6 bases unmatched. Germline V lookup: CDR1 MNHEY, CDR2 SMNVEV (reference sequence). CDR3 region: CASSPRTSGRLYNEQFF. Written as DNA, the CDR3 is TGTGCCAGCAGTCCGCGGACTAGCGGGAGGCTCTACAATGAGCAGTTCTTC.

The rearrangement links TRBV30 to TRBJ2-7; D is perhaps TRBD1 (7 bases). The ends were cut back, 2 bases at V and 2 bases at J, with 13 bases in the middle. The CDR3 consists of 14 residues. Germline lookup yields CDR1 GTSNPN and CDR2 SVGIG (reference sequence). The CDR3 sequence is CAWSRGTEPYEQYF. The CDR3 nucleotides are TGTGCCTGGAGTCGGGGGACAGAGCCCTACGAGCAGTACTTC. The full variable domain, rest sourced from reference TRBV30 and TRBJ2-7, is SQTIHQWPATLVQPVGSPLSLECTVEGTSNPNLYWYRQAAGRGLQLLFYSVGIGQISSEVPQNLSASRPQDRQFILSSKKLLLSDSGFYLCAWSRGTEPYEQYFGPGTRLTVT.

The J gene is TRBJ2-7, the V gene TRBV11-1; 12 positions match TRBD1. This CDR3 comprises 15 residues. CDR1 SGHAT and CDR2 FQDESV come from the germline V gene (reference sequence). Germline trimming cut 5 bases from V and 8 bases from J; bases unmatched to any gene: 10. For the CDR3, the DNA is TGTGCCAGCAGCCAGCCGGGACAGGGGGCCTGGAAGCAGTACTTC. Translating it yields CASSQPGQGAWKQYF.

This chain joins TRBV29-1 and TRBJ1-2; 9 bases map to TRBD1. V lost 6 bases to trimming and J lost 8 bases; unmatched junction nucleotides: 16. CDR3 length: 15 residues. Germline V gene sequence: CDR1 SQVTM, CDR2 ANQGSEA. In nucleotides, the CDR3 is TGCAGCGTAGACGACCTACAGGGGGCCCGAGCGGGCTACACCTTC. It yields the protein CSVDDLQGARAGYTF.